This T cell receptor (beta chain) was captured by sequencing in a study of blood T cell repertoires in COVID-19. On the study more broadly: The study drew acute and convalescent COVID-19 samples from the United States, Italy and Spain. The analysed material was cDNA or gDNA that came from T cells, B-cell-depleted T cells, or PBMCs.

Here immunoSEQ multiplex PCR was the method, and the copy in TCRdb shows in-frame clones only, minus some. The profile shows roughly 100,000 clones, roughly 92% of them singletons. The ends lost 3 bases at V and 1 base at J; junction bases unmatched: 12. The CDR3 is 19 residues long. CDR1 and CDR2 from the germline V gene are SGHAT and FQNNGV. This receptor was identified in a woman between 50 and 59 years old with COVID-19, enrolled during active disease. The rearrangement uses TRBV11-2 and TRBJ1-3, with 10 bases that match TRBD1. Sequences were obtained from peripheral blood. CDR3 nucleotides: TGTGCCAGCAGCTTTCTCTCGACAGGGGGCATTGGGTCTGGAAACACCATATATTTT. It encodes CASSFLSTGGIGSGNTIYF.